A selection of T cell receptor beta chains follows, all from one sample in a study of identical twins. TCRdb re-called the 5' RACE reads with MiXCR, one entry per CDR3 protein. The repertoire has fewer than 550,000 distinct CDR3 sequences, around 15% of them found once; the top ten carry roughly 0.42%. This sample was shared with a second study, whose subject was yellow fever vaccine responses in identical twins.

Sequencing input: CD4+ T cells sorted from blood. These receptors came from a woman aged 18-29 years in good health. The CDR3 runs from the conserved cysteine through the conserved F or W. Fields, in order: D gene, J gene, clone size, V gene, CDR3 protein, CDR3 DNA. The D gene is left open where the match is weak. Clone size is given for some rows only: seen once, a few or many times, or a class if the clone is expanded.

D: -; J: TRBJ2-1; size: many; V: TRBV29-1; CDR3: CSVGYDLFSSYNEQFF; DNA: TGCAGCGTTGGATACGACCTTTTTAGTTCCTACAATGAGCAGTTCTTC
D: -; J: TRBJ1-5; size: -; V: TRBV28; CDR3: CASRVSGSNQPQHF; DNA: TGTGCCAGCAGAGTTTCAGGAAGCAATCAGCCCCAGCATTTT
D: TRBD2; J: TRBJ2-1; size: many; V: TRBV5-1; CDR3: CASSGGLAGGSSYNEQFF; DNA: TGCGCCAGCAGCGGCGGACTAGCGGGAGGGAGCTCCTACAATGAGCAGTTCTTC
D: -; J: TRBJ2-7; size: -; V: TRBV10-3; CDR3: CAISDLGRNEQYF; DNA: TGTGCCATCAGTGACTTAGGTCGGAACGAGCAGTACTTC
D: -; J: TRBJ2-1; size: -; V: TRBV20-1; CDR3: CSARGGEADGSYNEQFF; DNA: TGCAGTGCTAGAGGTGGTGAGGCAGACGGATCCTACAATGAGCAGTTCTTC
D: TRBD1; J: TRBJ2-5; size: -; V: TRBV5-6; CDR3: CASSLRSLTGVETQYF; DNA: TGTGCCAGCAGCTTGAGGAGTTTGACAGGGGTAGAGACCCAGTACTTC
D: -; J: TRBJ2-1; size: many; V: TRBV12-3/TRBV12-4; CDR3: CASRPWWYNEQFF; DNA: TGTGCCAGCAGGCCCTGGTGGTACAATGAGCAGTTCTTC
D: -; J: TRBJ2-1; size: -; V: TRBV3-1; CDR3: CASSQPGPEQFF; DNA: TGTGCCAGCAGCCAACCGGGACCTGAGCAGTTCTTC
D: -; J: TRBJ2-5; size: once; V: TRBV3-1; CDR3: CACCQISGYQETQYF; DNA: TGTGCCTGCTGCCAAATTAGTGGGTACCAAGAGACCCAGTACTTC
D: -; J: TRBJ2-7; size: -; V: TRBV7-6; CDR3: CASSLEGRGTYEQYF; DNA: TGTGCCAGCAGCTTAGAGGGGCGGGGCACCTACGAGCAGTACTTC
D: -; J: TRBJ2-1; size: -; V: TRBV20-1; CDR3: CSAIKPGISSYNEQFF; DNA: TGCAGTGCTATTAAACCCGGGATCAGCTCCTACAATGAGCAGTTCTTC
D: TRBD2; J: TRBJ2-1; size: -; V: TRBV5-1; CDR3: CASSLVAGVGINEQFF; DNA: TGCGCCAGCAGCTTGGTAGCGGGAGTCGGTATTAATGAGCAGTTCTTC
D: -; J: TRBJ2-5; size: -; V: TRBV19; CDR3: CASSLRAGVSQETQYF; DNA: TGTGCCAGTAGTCTGAGGGCAGGGGTCAGTCAAGAGACCCAGTACTTC
D: TRBD1; J: TRBJ1-1; size: few; V: TRBV9; CDR3: CASSMSGTGNTEAFF; DNA: TGTGCCAGCAGCATGTCCGGGACAGGGAACACTGAAGCTTTCTTT
D: TRBD2; J: TRBJ2-1; size: few; V: TRBV7-7; CDR3: CASSSGLAGFNEQFF; DNA: TGTGCCAGCAGCTCGGGACTAGCGGGCTTCAATGAGCAGTTCTTC
D: -; J: TRBJ1-1; size: -; V: TRBV9; CDR3: CASSVDFGVTEAFF; DNA: TGTGCCAGCAGCGTAGACTTCGGGGTCACTGAAGCTTTCTTT
D: TRBD1; J: TRBJ1-1; size: -; V: TRBV5-1; CDR3: CASSVQGVKIEAFF; DNA: TGCGCCAGCAGCGTACAGGGGGTTAAGATTGAAGCTTTCTTT
D: TRBD1; J: TRBJ1-5; size: few; V: TRBV10-3; CDR3: CAISSGGQPQHF; DNA: TGTGCCATCAGTTCAGGGGGTCAGCCCCAGCATTTT
D: TRBD1; J: TRBJ1-1; size: -; V: TRBV5-1; CDR3: CASSWTGANTEAFF; DNA: TGCGCCAGCAGCTGGACAGGGGCGAACACTGAAGCTTTCTTT
D: TRBD2; J: TRBJ2-1; size: -; V: TRBV20-1; CDR3: CSASSGGNYNEQFF; DNA: TGCAGTGCTAGCAGCGGGGGGAACTACAATGAGCAGTTCTTC
D: TRBD2; J: TRBJ2-6; size: -; V: TRBV28; CDR3: CASQKRGLAGGPGANVLTF; DNA: TGTGCCAGCCAAAAAAGAGGACTAGCGGGAGGGCCTGGGGCCAACGTCCTGACTTTC
D: -; J: TRBJ2-3; size: few; V: TRBV3-1; CDR3: CASSPGSLGADTQYF; DNA: TGTGCCAGCAGCCCGGGCAGTCTGGGAGCAGATACGCAGTATTTT
D: -; J: TRBJ2-1; size: -; V: TRBV3-1; CDR3: CASSQGRVHNEQFF; DNA: TGTGCCAGCAGCCAAGGTAGGGTGCACAATGAGCAGTTCTTC
D: TRBD1; J: TRBJ2-5; size: -; V: TRBV6-1; CDR3: CASRGQSEVETQYF; DNA: TGTGCCAGCCGGGGACAGTCCGAAGTAGAGACCCAGTACTTC
D: -; J: TRBJ2-1; size: -; V: TRBV12-3/TRBV12-4; CDR3: CASSLGHRASWYNEQFF; DNA: TGTGCCAGCAGCTTGGGCCACCGGGCTAGCTGGTACAATGAGCAGTTCTTC
D: TRBD1; J: TRBJ2-7; size: -; V: TRBV29-1; CDR3: CSVVVGTGKYEQYF; DNA: TGCAGCGTTGTAGTAGGGACAGGGAAATACGAGCAGTACTTC
D: TRBD2; J: TRBJ2-7; size: -; V: TRBV10-3; CDR3: CAISESASGRYEQYF; DNA: TGTGCCATCAGTGAGTCGGCTAGCGGGAGGTACGAGCAGTACTTC
D: -; J: TRBJ1-2; size: -; V: TRBV5-1; CDR3: CASSHLTPNYGSNYGYTF; DNA: TGCGCCAGCAGCCATTTGACACCTAACTATGGCTCCAACTATGGCTACACCTTC
D: -; J: TRBJ2-5; size: -; V: TRBV21-1; CDR3: CASTAWLVTLGETQYF; DNA: TGTGCCAGCACCGCATGGTTGGTTACTCTAGGGGAGACCCAGTACTTC
D: -; J: TRBJ2-3; size: -; V: TRBV6-4; CDR3: CASSDSLRGTQYF; DNA: TGTGCCAGCAGTGACTCTTTGAGAGGTACGCAGTATTTT
D: -; J: TRBJ1-2; size: many; V: TRBV12-3/TRBV12-4; CDR3: CASSLGVYGYTF; DNA: TGTGCCAGCAGTTTAGGTGTCTATGGCTACACCTTC
D: -; J: TRBJ1-1; size: few; V: TRBV10-2; CDR3: CASSGQVTAEAFF; DNA: TGCGCCAGCAGTGGTCAGGTAACGGCTGAAGCTTTCTTT
D: TRBD1; J: TRBJ2-5; size: few; V: TRBV24-1; CDR3: CATSDSGTGKTQYF; DNA: TGTGCCACCAGTGATTCCGGGACAGGGAAGACCCAGTACTTC
D: TRBD2; J: TRBJ2-1; size: many; V: TRBV12-3/TRBV12-4; CDR3: CASSKSGRGNYNEQFF; DNA: TGTGCCAGCAGCAAAAGCGGGAGGGGAAATTACAATGAGCAGTTCTTC
D: TRBD2; J: TRBJ2-1; size: -; V: TRBV6-5; CDR3: CASSYAGVAYNEQFF; DNA: TGTGCCAGCAGTTATGCGGGGGTGGCCTACAATGAGCAGTTCTTC
D: -; J: TRBJ1-1; size: many; V: TRBV14; CDR3: CASSKGSNTEAFF; DNA: TGTGCCAGCAGCAAGGGGTCGAACACTGAAGCTTTCTTT
D: -; J: TRBJ2-3; size: few; V: TRBV20-1; CDR3: CSAHGTDGGTDTQYF; DNA: TGCAGTGCTCATGGAACAGACGGGGGCACAGATACGCAGTATTTT
D: TRBD1; J: TRBJ2-4; size: -; V: TRBV2; CDR3: CASSSGGASKNIQYF; DNA: TGTGCCAGCAGCTCAGGGGGCGCGTCCAAAAACATTCAGTACTTC
D: TRBD1; J: TRBJ2-1; size: few; V: TRBV5-1; CDR3: CASSTDRGLYNEQFF; DNA: TGCGCCAGCAGCACAGACAGGGGGCTCTACAATGAGCAGTTCTTC
D: -; J: TRBJ2-1; size: few; V: TRBV5-4; CDR3: CASSLKRGAGDEQFF; DNA: TGTGCCAGCAGCTTGAAACGGGGGGCCGGGGATGAGCAGTTCTTC
D: TRBD2; J: TRBJ2-5; size: -; V: TRBV7-7; CDR3: CASSLSTSGAQETQYF; DNA: TGTGCCAGCAGCTTATCGACTAGCGGGGCCCAAGAGACCCAGTACTTC
D: -; J: TRBJ2-2; size: few; V: TRBV20-1; CDR3: CSASMTGTNTGELFF; DNA: TGCAGTGCTAGTATGACTGGGACGAACACCGGGGAGCTGTTTTTT
D: -; J: TRBJ2-2; size: -; V: TRBV5-1; CDR3: CASSLAGNTAGELFF; DNA: TGCGCCAGCAGCTTGGCCGGGAACACGGCCGGGGAGCTGTTTTTT
D: TRBD2; J: TRBJ2-5; size: -; V: TRBV10-3; CDR3: CAISPGLAGGTQYF; DNA: TGTGCCATCAGCCCGGGACTAGCGGGAGGGACCCAGTACTTC
D: -; J: TRBJ1-6; size: -; V: TRBV7-6; CDR3: CASSLAGSYNSPLHF; DNA: TGTGCCAGCAGCTTAGCTGGTTCCTATAATTCACCCCTCCACTTT
D: TRBD1; J: TRBJ2-1; size: -; V: TRBV5-6; CDR3: CASSTRQGVGEQFF; DNA: TGTGCCAGCAGCACCAGACAGGGGGTGGGAGAGCAGTTCTTC
D: -; J: TRBJ1-1; size: -; V: TRBV28; CDR3: CAGTGQGYSEAFF; DNA: TGTGCCGGAACGGGTCAGGGTTACTCCGAAGCTTTCTTT
D: -; J: TRBJ2-7; size: -; V: TRBV20-1; CDR3: CSASGGQGGSEQYF; DNA: TGCAGTGCCAGCGGGGGTCAGGGGGGTTCCGAGCAGTACTTC
D: -; J: TRBJ2-1; size: few; V: TRBV3-1; CDR3: CASSHRALASVSTNEQFF; DNA: TGTGCCAGCAGCCACCGCGCCCTAGCTAGCGTGTCCACAAATGAGCAGTTCTTC
D: TRBD2; J: TRBJ2-1; size: few; V: TRBV29-1; CDR3: CSVVELAGGYNEQFF; DNA: TGCAGCGTTGTTGAACTAGCGGGGGGTTACAATGAGCAGTTCTTC
D: -; J: TRBJ2-1; size: -; V: TRBV20-1; CDR3: CSASRADNEQFF; DNA: TGCAGTGCTAGCCGAGCTGACAATGAGCAGTTCTTC
D: -; J: TRBJ2-1; size: few; V: TRBV11-2; CDR3: CASSLSPGVYNEQFF; DNA: TGTGCCAGCAGCTTAAGCCCAGGGGTCTACAATGAGCAGTTCTTC
D: -; J: TRBJ1-2; size: few; V: TRBV29-1; CDR3: CSVAGTATNNNYGYTF; DNA: TGCAGCGTTGCCGGGACTGCCACAAACAATAACTATGGCTACACCTTC
D: -; J: TRBJ2-5; size: many; V: TRBV10-3; CDR3: CAIRGTQQETQYF; DNA: TGTGCCATCAGGGGGACTCAACAAGAGACCCAGTACTTC
D: TRBD2; J: TRBJ2-1; size: many; V: TRBV29-1; CDR3: CSVLRLALFGEQFF; DNA: TGCAGCGTCCTCCGACTAGCTTTGTTCGGTGAGCAGTTCTTC
D: TRBD1; J: TRBJ2-3; size: few; V: TRBV10-3; CDR3: CAISESLGTRWGTDTDTQYF; DNA: TGTGCCATCAGTGAGTCTTTAGGGACAAGATGGGGGACAGACACAGATACGCAGTATTTT
D: -; J: TRBJ2-2; size: -; V: TRBV19; CDR3: CASSPRPSANTGELFF; DNA: TGTGCCAGTTCCCCTCGACCCAGCGCGAACACCGGGGAGCTGTTTTTT
D: -; J: TRBJ2-1; size: -; V: TRBV2; CDR3: CASSGIQGNNEQFF; DNA: TGTGCCAGCAGTGGAATACAGGGTAACAATGAGCAGTTCTTC
D: -; J: TRBJ2-6; size: -; V: TRBV6-1; CDR3: CASSGGGSGANVLTF; DNA: TGTGCCAGCAGTGGAGGGGGTTCTGGGGCCAACGTCCTGACTTTC